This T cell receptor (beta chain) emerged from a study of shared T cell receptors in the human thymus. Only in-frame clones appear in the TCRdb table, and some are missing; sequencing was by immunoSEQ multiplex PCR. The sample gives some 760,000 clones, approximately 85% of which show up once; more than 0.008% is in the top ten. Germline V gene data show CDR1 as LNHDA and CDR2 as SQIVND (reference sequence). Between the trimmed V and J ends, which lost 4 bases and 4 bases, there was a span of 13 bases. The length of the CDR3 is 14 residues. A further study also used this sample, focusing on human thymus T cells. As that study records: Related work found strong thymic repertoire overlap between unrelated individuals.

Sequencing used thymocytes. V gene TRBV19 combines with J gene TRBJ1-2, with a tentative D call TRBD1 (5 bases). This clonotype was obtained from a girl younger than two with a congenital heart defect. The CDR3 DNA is TGTGCCAGTAGTAAGAAACCGGGGGTCTATGGCTACACCTTC. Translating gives CASSKKPGVYGYTF.